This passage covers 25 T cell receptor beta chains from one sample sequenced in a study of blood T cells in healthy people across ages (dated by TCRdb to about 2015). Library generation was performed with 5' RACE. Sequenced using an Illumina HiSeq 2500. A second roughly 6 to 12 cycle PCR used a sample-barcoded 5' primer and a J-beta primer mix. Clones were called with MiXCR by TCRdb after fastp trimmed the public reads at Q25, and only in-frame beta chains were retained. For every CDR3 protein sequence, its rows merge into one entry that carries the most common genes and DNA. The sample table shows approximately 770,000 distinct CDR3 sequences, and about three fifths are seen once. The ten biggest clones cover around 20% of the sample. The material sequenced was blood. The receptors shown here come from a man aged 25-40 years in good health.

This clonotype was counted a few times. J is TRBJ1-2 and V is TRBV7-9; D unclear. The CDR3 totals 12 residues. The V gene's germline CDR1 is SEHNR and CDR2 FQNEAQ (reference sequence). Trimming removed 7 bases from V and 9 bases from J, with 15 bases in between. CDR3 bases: TGTGCCAGCATCCAGGAGGGTCATAGCTACACCTTC. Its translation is CASIQEGHSYTF.

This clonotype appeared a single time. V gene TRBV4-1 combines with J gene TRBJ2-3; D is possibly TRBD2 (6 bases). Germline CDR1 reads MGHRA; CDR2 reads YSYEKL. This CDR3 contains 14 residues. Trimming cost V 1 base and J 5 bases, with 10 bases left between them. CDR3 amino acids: CASSQAPRGDTQYF. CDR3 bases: TGCGCCAGCAGCCAAGCCCCGCGGGGAGATACGCAGTATTTT.

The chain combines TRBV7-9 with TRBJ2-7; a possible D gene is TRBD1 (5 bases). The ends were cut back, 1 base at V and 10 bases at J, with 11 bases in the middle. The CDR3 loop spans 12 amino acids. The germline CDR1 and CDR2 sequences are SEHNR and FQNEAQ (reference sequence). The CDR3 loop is CASSLEGAPQYF. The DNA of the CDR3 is TGTGCCAGCAGCTTAGAAGGGGCCCCACAGTACTTC. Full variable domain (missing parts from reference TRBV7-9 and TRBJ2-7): DTGVSQNPRHKITKRGQNVTFRCDPISEHNRLYWYRQTLGQGPEFLTYFQNEAQLEKSRLLSDRFSAERPKGSFSTLEIQRTEQGDSAMYLCASSLEGAPQYFGPGTRLTVT.

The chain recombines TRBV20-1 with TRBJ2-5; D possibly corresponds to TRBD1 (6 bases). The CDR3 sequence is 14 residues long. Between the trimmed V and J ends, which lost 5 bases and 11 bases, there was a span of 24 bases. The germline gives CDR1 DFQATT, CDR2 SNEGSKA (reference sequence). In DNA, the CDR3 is TGCAGTGCTGCGCAGGGGTCAGGCTTCAATGAGCAGTACTTC. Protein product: CSAAQGSGFNEQYF.

This CDR3 reads CASSLYSLGAGANVLTF. The CDR3 region has the DNA TGCGCCAGCAGCTTGTACTCATTAGGGGCTGGGGCCAACGTCCTGACTTTC. The chain combines TRBV5-1 with TRBJ2-6, with D perhaps matching TRBD1 (5 bases). V gave up 1 base and J gave up 2 bases, with 13 bases separating them. The CDR3 has 17 amino acids. Germline V CDR1 and CDR2: SGHRS, YFSETQ.

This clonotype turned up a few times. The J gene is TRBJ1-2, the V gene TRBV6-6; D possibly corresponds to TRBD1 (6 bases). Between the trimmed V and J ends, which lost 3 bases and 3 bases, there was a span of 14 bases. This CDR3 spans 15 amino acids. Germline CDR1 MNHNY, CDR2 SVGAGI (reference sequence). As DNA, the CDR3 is TGTGCCAGCAGTTATCCGGGGGGGCGCGACTATGGCTACACCTTC. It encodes CASSYPGGRDYGYTF.

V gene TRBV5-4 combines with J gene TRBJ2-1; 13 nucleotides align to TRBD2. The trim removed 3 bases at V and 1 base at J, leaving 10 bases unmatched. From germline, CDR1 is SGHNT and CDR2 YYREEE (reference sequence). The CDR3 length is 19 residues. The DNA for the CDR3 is TGTGCCAGCAGCTACTCCGGGACTAGCGGGATGGGTTCCTACAATGAGCAGTTCTTC. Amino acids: CASSYSGTSGMGSYNEQFF.

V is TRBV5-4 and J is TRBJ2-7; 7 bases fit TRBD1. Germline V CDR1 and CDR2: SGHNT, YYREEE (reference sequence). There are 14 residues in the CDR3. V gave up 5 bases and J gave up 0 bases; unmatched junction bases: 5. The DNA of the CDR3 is TGTGCCAGCAGTCACCAGGGGGACTCCTACGAGCAGTACTTC. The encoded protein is CASSHQGDSYEQYF.

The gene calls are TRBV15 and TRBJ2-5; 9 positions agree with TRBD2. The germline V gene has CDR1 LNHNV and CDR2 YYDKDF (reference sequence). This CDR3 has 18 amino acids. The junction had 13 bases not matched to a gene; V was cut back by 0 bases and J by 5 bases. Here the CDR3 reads CATSRDGGSGSFWETQYF. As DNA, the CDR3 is TGTGCCACCAGCAGAGATGGTGGTAGCGGGAGTTTTTGGGAGACCCAGTACTTC. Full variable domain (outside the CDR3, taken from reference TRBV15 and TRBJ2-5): DAMVIQNPRYQVTQFGKPVTLSCSQTLNHNVMYWYQQKSSQAPKLLFHYYDKDFNNEADTPDNFQSRRPNTSFCFLDIRSPGLGDTAMYLCATSRDGGSGSFWETQYFGPGTRLLVL.

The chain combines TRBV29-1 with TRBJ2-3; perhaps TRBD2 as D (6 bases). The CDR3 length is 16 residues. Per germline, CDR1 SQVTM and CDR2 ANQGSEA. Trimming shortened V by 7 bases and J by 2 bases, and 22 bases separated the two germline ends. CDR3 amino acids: CSAGGGSGGTTDTQYF. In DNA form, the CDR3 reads TGCAGCGCTGGGGGTGGGAGCGGAGGGACCACAGATACGCAGTATTTT.

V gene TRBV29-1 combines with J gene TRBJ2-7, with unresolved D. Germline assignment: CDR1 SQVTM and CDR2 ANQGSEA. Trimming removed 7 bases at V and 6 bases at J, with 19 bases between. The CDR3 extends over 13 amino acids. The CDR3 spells CSARRTRKGEQYF. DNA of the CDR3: TGCAGCGCCCGACGGACGAGGAAGGGCGAGCAGTACTTC.

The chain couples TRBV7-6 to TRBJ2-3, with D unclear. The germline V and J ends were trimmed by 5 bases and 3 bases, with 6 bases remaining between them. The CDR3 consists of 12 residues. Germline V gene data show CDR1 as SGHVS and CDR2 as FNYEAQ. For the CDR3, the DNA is TGTGCCAGCAGCCCCCAGACAGATACGCAGTATTTT. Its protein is CASSPQTDTQYF.

The CDR3 nucleotides read TGCAGTGCTAGAGTTGCGGGGGGGCGGGGAGATACGCAGTATTTT. This gives the protein CSARVAGGRGDTQYF. The chain employs TRBV20-1 and TRBJ2-3; 9 bases fit TRBD2. Germline lookup yields CDR1 DFQATT and CDR2 SNEGSKA (reference sequence). V lost 1 base to trimming and J lost 5 bases; unmatched junction nucleotides: 7. The CDR3 covers 15 residues.

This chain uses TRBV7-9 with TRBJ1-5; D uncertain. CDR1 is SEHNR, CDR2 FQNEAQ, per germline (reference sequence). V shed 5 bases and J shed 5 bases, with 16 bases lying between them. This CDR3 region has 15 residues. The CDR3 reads CASSPNGPTYQPQHF. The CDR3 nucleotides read TGTGCCAGCAGCCCGAATGGGCCGACTTATCAGCCCCAGCATTTT.

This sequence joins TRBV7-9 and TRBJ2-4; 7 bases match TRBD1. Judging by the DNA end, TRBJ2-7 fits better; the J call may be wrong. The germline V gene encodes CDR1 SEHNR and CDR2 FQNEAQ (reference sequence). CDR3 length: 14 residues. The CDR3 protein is CASSSWDRIYEQYF. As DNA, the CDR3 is TGTGCCAGCAGCTCCTGGGACAGAATCTACGAGCAGTACTTC.

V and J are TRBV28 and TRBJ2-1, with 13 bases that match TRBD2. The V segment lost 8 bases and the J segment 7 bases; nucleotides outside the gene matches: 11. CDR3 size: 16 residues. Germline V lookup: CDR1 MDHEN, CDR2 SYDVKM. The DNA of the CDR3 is TGTGCCAGCCCCCCCGGGACTAGCGGGATGGATAATGAGCAGTTCTTC. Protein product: CASPPGTSGMDNEQFF.

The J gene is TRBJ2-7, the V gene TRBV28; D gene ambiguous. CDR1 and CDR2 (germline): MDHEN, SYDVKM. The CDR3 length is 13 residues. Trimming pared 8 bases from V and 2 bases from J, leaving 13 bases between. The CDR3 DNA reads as TGTGCCAGCTTGGAACTTCAAACCTACGAGCAGTACTTC. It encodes CASLELQTYEQYF.

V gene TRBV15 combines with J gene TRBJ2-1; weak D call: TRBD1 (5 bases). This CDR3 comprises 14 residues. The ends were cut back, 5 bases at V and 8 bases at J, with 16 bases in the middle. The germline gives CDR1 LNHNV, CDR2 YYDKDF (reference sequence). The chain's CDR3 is CATSVDQGGYEQFF. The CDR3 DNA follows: TGTGCCACCAGCGTGGATCAGGGTGGTTATGAGCAGTTCTTC.

The CDR3 reads CASSLAQYRANNEQFF. The CDR3 DNA reads TGTGCCAGCAGCTTAGCCCAATACAGGGCCAACAATGAGCAGTTCTTC. The genes are TRBV11-1 and TRBJ2-1; D is perhaps TRBD1 (6 bases). The CDR3 contains 16 residues. V gave up 0 bases and J gave up 5 bases, with 14 bases separating them. Germline CDR1 SGHAT, CDR2 FQDESV (reference sequence).

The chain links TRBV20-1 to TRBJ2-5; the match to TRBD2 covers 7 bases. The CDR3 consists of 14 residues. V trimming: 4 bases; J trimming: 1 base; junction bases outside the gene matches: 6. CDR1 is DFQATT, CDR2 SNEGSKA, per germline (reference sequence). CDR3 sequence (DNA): TGCAGTGCTATACCGCGGGGGACCCAAGAGACCCAGTACTTC. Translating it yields CSAIPRGTQETQYF.

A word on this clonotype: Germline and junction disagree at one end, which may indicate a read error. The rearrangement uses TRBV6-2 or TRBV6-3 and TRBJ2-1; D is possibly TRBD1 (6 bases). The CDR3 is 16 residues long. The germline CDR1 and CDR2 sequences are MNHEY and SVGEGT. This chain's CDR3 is CASSYITGSFNNDQFF. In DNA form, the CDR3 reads TGTGCCAGCAGTTACATTACAGGGAGCTTCAACAATGATCAGTTCTTC.

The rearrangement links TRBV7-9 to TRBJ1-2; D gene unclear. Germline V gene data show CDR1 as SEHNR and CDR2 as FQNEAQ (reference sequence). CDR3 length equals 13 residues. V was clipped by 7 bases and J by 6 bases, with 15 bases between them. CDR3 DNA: TGTGCCAGCACCCCGGGCCCCTTGGATGGCTACACCTTC. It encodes CASTPGPLDGYTF. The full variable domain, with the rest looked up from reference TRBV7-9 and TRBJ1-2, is DTGVSQNPRHKITKRGQNVTFRCDPISEHNRLYWYRQTLGQGPEFLTYFQNEAQLEKSRLLSDRFSAERPKGSFSTLEIQRTEQGDSAMYLCASTPGPLDGYTFGSGTRLTVV.

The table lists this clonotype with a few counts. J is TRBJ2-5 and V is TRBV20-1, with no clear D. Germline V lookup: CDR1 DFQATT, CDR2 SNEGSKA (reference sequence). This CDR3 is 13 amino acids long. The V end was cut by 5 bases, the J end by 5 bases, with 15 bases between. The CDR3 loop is CSAAAAPRETQYF. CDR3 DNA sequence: TGCAGTGCTGCAGCAGCCCCAAGGGAGACCCAGTACTTC.

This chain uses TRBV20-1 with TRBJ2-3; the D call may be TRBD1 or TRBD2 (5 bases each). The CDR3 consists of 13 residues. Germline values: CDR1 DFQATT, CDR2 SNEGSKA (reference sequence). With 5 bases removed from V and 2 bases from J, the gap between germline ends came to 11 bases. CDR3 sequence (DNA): TGCAGTGCTCCCCGGGACCTCACAGATACGCAGTATTTT. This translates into CSAPRDLTDTQYF.

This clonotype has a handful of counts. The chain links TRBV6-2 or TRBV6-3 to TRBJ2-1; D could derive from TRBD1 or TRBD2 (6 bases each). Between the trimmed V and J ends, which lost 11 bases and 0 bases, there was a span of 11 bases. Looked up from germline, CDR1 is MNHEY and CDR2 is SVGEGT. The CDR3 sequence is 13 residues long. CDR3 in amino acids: CAHGGSSYNEQFF. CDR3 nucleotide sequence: TGTGCCCACGGGGGCAGCTCCTACAATGAGCAGTTCTTC.